One and the same sample provided the 12 T cell receptor beta chains below, sequenced in a study of monozygotic twins with inflammatory bowel disease. TCRdb re-called the 5' RACE reads and shows each CDR3 protein once, DNA omitted. The repertoire table contains roughly 170,000 distinct CDR3 sequences. Input material: blood. These TCRs come from a human donor with ulcerative colitis or Crohn's disease, or a healthy co-twin of an affected twin (not recorded which).

The CDR3 here is CASSLTQASGNTIYF. The chain employs TRBV6-5 and TRBJ1-3; the TCRdb D gene call, TRBD1, has no DNA to confirm it. The CDR3 consists of 15 residues. Germline V CDR1 and CDR2: MNHEY, SVGAGI.

The genes are TRBV11-3 and TRBJ2-7. CDR3 length: 13 residues. Germline V gene lookup returns CDR1 SGHNT and CDR2 YENEEA. The CDR3 reads CASSLEGAYEQYF.

This chain uses TRBV27 with TRBJ2-3; TCRdb names TRBD1, which stays unverified in the absence of DNA. The CDR3 length is 15 residues. The germline V gene has CDR1 MNHEY and CDR2 SMNVEV (reference sequence). CDR3 loop: CASSLWGAYTDTQYF.

This rearrangement joins TRBV5-1 to TRBJ2-3; TCRdb's D gene call, TRBD1, goes unchecked for lack of DNA. This CDR3 is 16 amino acids long. Germline values: CDR1 SGHRS, CDR2 YFSETQ. CDR3 residues: CASSPTGQAFTDTQYF.

This chain connects TRBV5-5 to TRBJ1-6; absent DNA, TCRdb's TRBD1 call cannot be checked. The CDR3 runs to 14 residues. Germline lookup yields CDR1 SGHKS and CDR2 YYEKEE (reference sequence). This chain's CDR3 is CASSLRQGPSPLHF.

J is TRBJ2-1 and V is TRBV6-2 or TRBV6-3; lacking DNA, the TRBD2 call made by TCRdb goes unchecked. Germline CDR1 and CDR2: MNHEY and SVGEGT. The CDR3 totals 19 residues. The CDR3 sequence: CASSSLTSGRASSYNEQFF.

The chain is built from TRBV20-1 and TRBJ1-5; TCRdb's D call of TRBD1 is untestable without DNA. The CDR3 is 16 amino acids. The germline V gene encodes CDR1 DFQATT and CDR2 SNEGSKA (reference sequence). CDR3: CSARKDRAGSNQPQHF.

The CDR3: CASSLGRIRANEQFF. This sequence joins TRBV12-3 or TRBV12-4 and TRBJ2-1; the D call of TRBD1 rests on TCRdb alone, since no DNA is present to check it. The CDR3 spans 15 residues.

The V and J genes are TRBV7-2 and TRBJ2-1; lacking DNA, the TRBD2 call made by TCRdb goes unchecked. The CDR3 has 17 residues. CDR1 and CDR2 from the germline V gene are SGHTA and FQGNSA. CDR3 loop: CASSPGTSRKVYNEQFF.

The chain recombines TRBV18 with TRBJ1-1. Germline CDR1 KGHSH, CDR2 LQKENI. The CDR3 covers 16 residues. The CDR3 region is CASSPVAGQRNTEAFF.

V is TRBV5-4 and J is TRBJ2-7; TCRdb picks TRBD2, but there is no DNA to check that call. The CDR3 extends over 15 amino acids. Germline loops: CDR1 SGHNT, CDR2 YYREEE (reference sequence). CDR3: CASSLGLGLSYEQYF.

V gene TRBV6-5 combines with J gene TRBJ1-1. Germline-derived CDR1 and CDR2 are MNHEY and SVGAGI. The CDR3 is 18 amino acids. Here the CDR3 reads CASSYSVPGPSGGTEAFF.